A single T cell receptor beta chain is shown here with its context. Its antigen is currently unknown. These data originate in a study of T cell responses to AZD1222 COVID-19 vaccine. Overall study findings and caveats: Baseline antibody screening turned up just a handful of seropositive AZD1222 recipients. Clonal diversity was possibly underestimated; the donors were predominantly white British and more often female. Repertoires were obtained only post-peak T cell response.

The protocol was immunoSEQ multiplex PCR, while the TCRdb copy is restricted to in-frame clones and leaves out a portion. The sample records over 150,000 clones, about 89% being singletons. CDR3 length: 16 amino acids. V gave up 6 bases and J gave up 3 bases, with 18 bases separating them. Germline CDR1 is LNHDA and CDR2 is SQIVND (reference sequence). The V call is TRBV19, the J call TRBJ2-1; tentative D call: TRBD1 (5 bases). The material sequenced was peripheral blood, taken 28 days after the second AZD1222 dose. This clonotype was obtained from an adult who received the AZD1222 COVID-19 vaccine. The CDR3 spells CASRDAGSRNYNEQFF. The CDR3 DNA reads TGTGCCAGTAGAGACGCAGGGTCGAGGAACTACAATGAGCAGTTCTTC.